This T cell receptor (beta chain) stems from a study of tumor and adjacent non-tumor tissue in lung cancer. Overall study context: Aged 31 to 76 years, patients included fewer than 11 men and 4 or 5 women with stage I to III disease.

A remark on this clonotype: Its specificity is unknown.

Study-wide points: Top 100 clones took a larger repertoire share in normal lung.

CDR3 length equals 15 residues. Germline loops: CDR1 SGHAT, CDR2 FQNNGV. The germline V and J ends were trimmed by 5 bases and 2 bases, with 14 bases remaining between them. The template was RNA from unsorted bulk tissue. Distant lung tissue was collected more than 3 cm away from the tumor edge. A modified ARM-PCR protocol with three rounds of nested PCR amplified TCRbeta. TCRdb re-called the multiplex PCR reads with MiXCR, one entry per CDR3 protein. This sample has 90,000 to 100,000 distinct CDR3 sequences, with 75% to 90% found just once. The V and J genes are TRBV11-2 and TRBJ2-3; D uncertain. The specimen sequenced was distant non-tumor lung tissue. The TCR comes from a man aged 55 to 69 with small cell lung cancer. CDR3 protein: CASSTLDGLTDTQYF. DNA for the CDR3: TGTGCCAGCAGCACGCTGGACGGGCTCACAGATACGCAGTATTTT.